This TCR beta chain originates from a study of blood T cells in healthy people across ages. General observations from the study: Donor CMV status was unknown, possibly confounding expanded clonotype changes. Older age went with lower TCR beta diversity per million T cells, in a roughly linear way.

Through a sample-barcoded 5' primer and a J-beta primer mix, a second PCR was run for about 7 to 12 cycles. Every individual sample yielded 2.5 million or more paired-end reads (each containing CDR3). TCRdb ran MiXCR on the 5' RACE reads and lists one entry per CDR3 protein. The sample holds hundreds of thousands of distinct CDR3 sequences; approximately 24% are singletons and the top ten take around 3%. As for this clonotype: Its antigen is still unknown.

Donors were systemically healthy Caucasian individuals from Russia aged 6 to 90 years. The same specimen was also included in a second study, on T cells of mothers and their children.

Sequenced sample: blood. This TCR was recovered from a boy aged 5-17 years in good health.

CDR3 loop: CAIRMEGSEKLFF. The CDR3 DNA follows: TGTGCCATCAGGATGGAGGGGAGTGAAAAACTGTTTTTT. This chain links TRBV10-3 with TRBJ1-4, with TRBD1 as a possible D gene (5 bases). Per germline, CDR1 ENHRY and CDR2 SYGVKD. The V end was cut by 6 bases, the J end by 7 bases, with 12 bases between. CDR3 size: 13 residues.